The rows below give T cell receptor beta chains drawn from one sample of a study of T-cell reconstitution after alpha-beta-depleted transplantation in children. TCRdb recomputed calls from the PCR reads with MiXCR, one row per CDR3 protein. The sample shows about 980,000 distinct CDR3 sequences, around 30% of them seen only once. Source: PBMCs, mostly from graft donor cells, taken 360 days after TCRalphabeta/CD19-depleted stem cell transplant. The receptors shown here come from a boy in the first two years of life who had a stem cell transplant for SCID, so the T cells may come from the graft donor. CDR3s include the opening cysteine and the closing phenylalanine or tryptophan. A D gene is named only where the DNA matches it firmly. Some rows mark clone size as missing; the rest say once, few, many or name a class of expanded clone.

NA,few,TRBJ2-1,TRBV29-1,TGCAGCGGAAAACGGGGGTGGGGTTACAATGAGCAGTTCTTC,CSGKRGWGYNEQFF
TRBD1,few,TRBJ2-3,TRBV9,TGTGCCAGCAGCGTAGTGCCGGGACAGAACACAGATACGCAGTATTTT,CASSVVPGQNTDTQYF
NA,NA,TRBJ1-4,TRBV14,TGTGCCAGCAGCCAAGATCTCCGGGAAAAACTGTTTTTT,CASSQDLREKLFF
NA,NA,TRBJ2-7,TRBV20-1,TGCAGTGCCCGGGGCGCTGGGGTGTCCGAGCAGTACTTC,CSARGAGVSEQYF
NA,few,TRBJ2-7,TRBV18,TGTGCCAGCTCACCACGGAACGAGCAGTACTTC,CASSPRNEQYF
NA,NA,TRBJ1-2,TRBV5-1,TGCGCCAGCAGCCCCAGGGGCGGGGGCTATGGCTACACCTTC,CASSPRGGGYGYTF
NA,many,TRBJ2-1,TRBV12-3/TRBV12-4,TGTGCCAGCAGCCGCGAGACAGGATGGAGCTACAATGAGCAGTTCTTC,CASSRETGWSYNEQFF
NA,NA,TRBJ2-7,TRBV10-3,TGTGCCATCAGTCACCATGTTGCCGGGGGGCCTAGCTCCTACGAGCAGTACTTC,CAISHHVAGGPSSYEQYF
NA,few,TRBJ1-5,TRBV4-3,TGCGCCAGCAGCCAAGAGACACATCGCAGGGAGCCCCAGCATTTT,CASSQETHRREPQHF
NA,few,TRBJ1-1,TRBV12-3/TRBV12-4,TGTGCCAGCAGTGGGACGCCGGGACGGACCGGTTTTGTAACTGAAGCTTTCTTT,CASSGTPGRTGFVTEAFF
NA,NA,TRBJ2-6,TRBV4-1,TGCGCCAGCAGCCAAGAGAGTGGTTCTTCTGGGGCCAACGTCCTGACTTTC,CASSQESGSSGANVLTF
TRBD2,NA,TRBJ2-1,TRBV3-1,TGTGCCAGCAGCTTTTCCAGCGGGGGGGTCTACAATGAGCAGTTCTTC,CASSFSSGGVYNEQFF
NA,NA,TRBJ1-4,TRBV29-1,TGCAGCGTGAGTGGGACAAGGGTGAATGAAAAACTGTTTTTT,CSVSGTRVNEKLFF
NA,NA,TRBJ2-7,TRBV2,TGTGCCAGCAGTGAGGTTAGGGAAGCCTACGAGCAGTACTTC,CASSEVREAYEQYF
TRBD2,NA,TRBJ2-5,TRBV5-1,TGCGCCAGCAGCAGCTTCGGGAGGGAGACCCAGTACTTC,CASSSFGRETQYF
NA,NA,TRBJ1-6,TRBV12-3/TRBV12-4,TGTGCCAGCTCCCTAGGCGGGCCGGATTCACCCCTCCACTTT,CASSLGGPDSPLHF
TRBD2,NA,TRBJ2-5,TRBV27,TGTGCCAGCAGCCATCTCAGCGGGGGGGCCCAAGAGACCCAGTACTTC,CASSHLSGGAQETQYF
NA,NA,TRBJ1-1,TRBV6-5,TGTGCGGTCCGTCTCAGGAACACTGAAGCTTTCTTT,CAVRLRNTEAFF
NA,many,TRBJ2-6,TRBV5-1,TGCGCCAGCAGCTTGGTAGAGGCCGGGGCCAACGTCCTGACTTTC,CASSLVEAGANVLTF
NA,NA,TRBJ2-6,TRBV28,TGTGCCAGCAGTTTCAATAGTGGGGCCAACGTCCTGACTTTC,CASSFNSGANVLTF
NA,NA,TRBJ2-7,TRBV12-3/TRBV12-4,TGTGCCAGCAGAAGGGGGGCTTTCTCCTACGAGCAGTACTTC,CASRRGAFSYEQYF